A single sample gave rise to the 28 T cell receptor beta chains below, sequenced in a study of CD8 T cells in Susac syndrome. After extraction with the RNeasy kit, 0.5 to 1 ug of the RNA was reverse transcribed using random hexamers. TCRdb itself ran the immunoSEQ multiplex PCR reads through MiXCR, one entry per CDR3 protein. The data hold under 200,000 distinct CDR3 sequences, with just over 90% observed a single time. Sequenced input: CD4+ T cells from PBMCs. The receptors come from a human donor in good health.

This sequence joins TRBV30 and TRBJ2-1; TRBD1 agrees at 7 bases. This CDR3 has 11 amino acids. J was trimmed by 9 bases and V by 4 bases; bases with no gene match: 3. Germline V gives CDR1 GTSNPN, CDR2 SVGIG (reference sequence). Written as DNA, the CDR3 is TGTGCCTGGAAGACAGGGTCTGAGCAGTTCTTC. Its translation is CAWKTGSEQFF.

This chain joins TRBV7-9 and TRBJ2-1; possible D gene TRBD2, 5 bases. CDR1 SEHNR and CDR2 FQNEAQ come from the germline V gene (reference sequence). The germline V and J ends were trimmed by 6 bases and 11 bases, with 17 bases remaining between them. CDR3 size: 13 residues. The CDR3 region has the DNA TGTGCCAGCAGTTTGACGACTAATAGTAAGCAGTTCTTC. This sequence encodes CASSLTTNSKQFF.

A single count supports this clonotype. The chain combines TRBV20-1 with TRBJ1-4, with 7 bases matching TRBD1. Germline-derived CDR1 and CDR2 are DFQATT and SNEGSKA (reference sequence). Trimming removed 6 bases from V and 4 bases from J; junction bases left unmatched: 8. This CDR3 is built from 14 residues. The CDR3 sequence is CSAAFPGGNEKLFF. The CDR3 bases are TGCAGTGCGGCCTTCCCAGGGGGTAATGAAAAACTGTTTTTT.

The genes are TRBV29-1 and TRBJ2-5; D ambiguous. The CDR3 is 14 amino acids. V was clipped by 8 bases and J by 5 bases, with 21 bases between them. Germline loops: CDR1 SQVTM, CDR2 ANQGSEA. The CDR3 loop is CSTSGPGSTETQYF. CDR3 in DNA: TGCAGCACATCTGGCCCGGGTTCTACGGAGACCCAGTACTTC.

The chain is built from TRBV30 and TRBJ1-6; D is unresolved. V lost 0 bases, J lost 3 bases, and 12 bases lay in between. This CDR3 is built from 16 residues. Germline V gives CDR1 GTSNPN, CDR2 SVGIG (reference sequence). The CDR3 region has the DNA TGTGCCTGGAGTGTATTCAGCTTCTTCTATAATTCACCCCTCCACTTT. This gives the protein CAWSVFSFFYNSPLHF.

The chain combines TRBV6-1 with TRBJ2-1; possibly TRBD1 for D (6 bases). Germline lookup yields CDR1 MNHNS and CDR2 SASEGT. V was pared by 3 bases and J by 4 bases, with 25 bases between. CDR3 length equals 19 residues. The CDR3 loop is CASSDLIRAPGTRYNEQFF. The CDR3 DNA follows: TGTGCCAGCAGTGATCTGATACGGGCCCCCGGGACAAGATACAATGAGCAGTTCTTC.

This clonotype occurred once. The CDR3 here is CASSFHPAETQYF. In DNA, the CDR3 is TGTGCCAGCAGCTTTCACCCGGCGGAGACCCAGTACTTC. The chain is built from TRBV11-2 and TRBJ2-5; no clear D gene. Between the trimmed V and J ends, which lost 3 bases and 5 bases, there was a span of 10 bases. In germline, CDR1 is SGHAT, CDR2 FQNNGV. This CDR3 region has 13 residues.

CDR3 sequence (DNA): TGTGCCTGGAGTGTGTGGGTAGGCACAGATACGCAGTATTTT. Its translation: CAWSVWVGTDTQYF. J is TRBJ2-3 and V is TRBV30; D call uncertain. V was shortened by 0 bases and J by 1 base, with 8 bases between the two germline ends. Germline V gene data show CDR1 as GTSNPN and CDR2 as SVGIG (reference sequence). This CDR3 contains 14 residues.

The rearrangement links TRBV10-3 to TRBJ2-3; maybe TRBD2 (6 bases). V dropped 6 bases and J dropped 5 bases, with 12 bases sitting between them. The germline CDR1 and CDR2 sequences are ENHRY and SYGVKD. The CDR3 runs to 13 residues. This CDR3 is CAISLASEDTQYF. CDR3 nucleotides: TGTGCCATCAGCCTAGCTAGCGAAGATACGCAGTATTTT.

The chain couples TRBV28 to TRBJ1-1; 9 bases match TRBD1. The CDR3 consists of 15 residues. Germline V gene lookup returns CDR1 MDHEN and CDR2 SYDVKM. Trimming cost V 6 bases and J 1 base; bases outside gene matches: 6. DNA of the CDR3: TGTGCCAGCAGCAGAGTGACAGGGGGGAACACTGAAGCTTTCTTT. It translates to CASSRVTGGNTEAFF.

V and J are TRBV7-8 and TRBJ2-5; the D is unclear. Germline V gene sequence: CDR1 SGHVS, CDR2 FQNEAQ. The CDR3 is 12 amino acids. The V end lost 5 bases, the J end lost 5 bases, and 9 bases lay between the germline ends. CDR3 residues: CASSPRRETQYF. The CDR3 DNA reads as TGTGCCAGCAGCCCTAGGCGGGAGACCCAGTACTTC.

V and J are TRBV20-1 and TRBJ1-4; the D gene is possibly TRBD1 (5 bases). V lost 0 bases and J lost 8, with 13 bases in between. The V gene's germline CDR1 is DFQATT and CDR2 SNEGSKA (reference sequence). The CDR3 runs 14 residues. The CDR3 coding sequence is TGCAGTGCTAGAGATCTGGGGGGGAGAGAAAAACTGTTTTTT. This encodes CSARDLGGREKLFF.

This chain uses TRBV3-1 with TRBJ2-2; TRBD2 might be the D (5 bases). CDR1 is LGHDT, CDR2 YNNKEL, per germline (reference sequence). The V gene lost 6 bases and the J gene lost 5 bases, with 7 bases spanning the gap. The CDR3 has 12 residues. The CDR3 DNA reads as TGTGCCAGCAGTCGGGAAACCGGGGAGCTGTTTTTT. It encodes CASSRETGELFF. Full variable domain (missing parts from reference TRBV3-1 and TRBJ2-2): DTAVSQTPKYLVTQMGNDKSIKCEQNLGHDTMYWYKQDSKKFLKIMFSYNNKELIINETVPNRFSPKSPDKAHLNLHINSLELGDSAVYFCASSRETGELFFGEGSRLTVL.

J is TRBJ1-2 and V is TRBV29-1; D gene uncertain. V lost 5 bases and J lost 4, with 11 bases in between. Germline V gene lookup returns CDR1 SQVTM and CDR2 ANQGSEA. This CDR3 contains 12 residues. In DNA, the CDR3 is TGCAGCGTTCGGGTCTCCTCCTATGGCTACACCTTC. Amino acid sequence: CSVRVSSYGYTF.

The chain combines TRBV29-1 with TRBJ2-6; D is undetermined. Germline V gene lookup returns CDR1 SQVTM and CDR2 ANQGSEA. V was pared by 6 bases and J by 0 bases, with 6 bases between. The CDR3 sequence is 13 residues long. In DNA, the CDR3 is TGCAGCGTCATATTCTCTGGGGCCAACGTCCTGACTTTC. Translated, it gives CSVIFSGANVLTF.

This chain connects TRBV20-1 to TRBJ2-7, with 8 bases lining up with TRBD1. The CDR3 sequence is 12 residues long. Trimming removed 5 bases from V and 1 base from J; junction bases left unmatched: 1. Germline CDR1 and CDR2: DFQATT and SNEGSKA (reference sequence). The DNA of the CDR3 is TGCAGTGCTTGGGACAGGTCCTACGAGCAGTACTTC. It specifies CSAWDRSYEQYF.

The rearrangement uses TRBV25-1 and TRBJ2-3; the match to TRBD1 covers 7 bases. Germline CDR1 and CDR2: MGHDK and SYGVNS. The CDR3 has 12 amino acids. V trimming: 7 bases; J trimming: 9 bases; junction bases outside the gene matches: 7. CDR3 in amino acids: CASTLTGSTQYF. As DNA, the CDR3 is TGTGCCAGCACCCTGACAGGGAGCACGCAGTATTTT.

The rearrangement uses TRBV20-1 and TRBJ1-5; unclear D gene. This CDR3 contains 12 residues. CDR1 and CDR2 from the germline V gene are DFQATT and SNEGSKA (reference sequence). The germline V and J ends were trimmed by 4 bases and 6 bases, with 10 bases remaining between them. The CDR3 here is CSAKLGGQPQHF. The CDR3 coding sequence is TGCAGTGCTAAGCTGGGAGGTCAGCCCCAGCATTTT.

The rearrangement joins TRBV20-1 to TRBJ2-5, with TRBD2 identical over 8 bases. CDR1 and CDR2 (germline): DFQATT, SNEGSKA (reference sequence). V lost 3 bases, J lost 0 bases, and 3 bases stayed unmatched. The CDR3 extends over 14 amino acids. DNA of the CDR3: TGCAGTGCTAGGCGGGGGGCCTACCAAGAGACCCAGTACTTC. Translated: CSARRGAYQETQYF.

This chain uses TRBV7-9 with TRBJ2-1, with D possibly matching TRBD1 (6 bases). V was shortened by 1 base and J by 6 bases, with 13 bases between the two germline ends. The CDR3 consists of 15 residues. Germline assignment: CDR1 SEHNR and CDR2 FQNEAQ (reference sequence). CDR3 protein: CASSLEAGRGNEQFF. Written as DNA, the CDR3 is TGTGCCAGCAGCTTAGAGGCGGGCAGGGGCAATGAGCAGTTCTTC.

This rearrangement joins TRBV29-1 to TRBJ1-1; D gene unclear. Germline V gives CDR1 SQVTM, CDR2 ANQGSEA. CDR3 size: 11 residues. V shed 1 base and J shed 7 bases, with 7 bases lying between them. CDR3 region: CSVEGNIEAFF. In DNA form, the CDR3 reads TGCAGCGTTGAAGGCAATATTGAAGCTTTCTTT.

This CDR3 reads CASTPGTGMNTEAFF. CDR3 DNA sequence: TGTGCCAGCACCCCCGGGACAGGCATGAACACTGAAGCTTTCTTT. This chain uses TRBV5-4 with TRBJ1-1; 8 positions agree with TRBD1. CDR1 SGHNT and CDR2 YYREEE come from the germline V gene (reference sequence). CDR3 length: 15 amino acids. The V gene end was trimmed by 6 bases and the J gene end by 0 bases; junction bases not matched to a gene: 7.

V is TRBV3-1 and J is TRBJ2-7; TRBD2 matches 8 bases. The CDR3 is 16 residues long. V lost 0 bases to trimming and J lost 4 bases; unmatched junction nucleotides: 8. CDR1 LGHDT and CDR2 YNNKEL come from the germline V gene (reference sequence). The CDR3 spells CASSQDFETSVYEQYF. The CDR3 DNA follows: TGTGCCAGCAGCCAAGACTTCGAGACTAGCGTTTACGAGCAGTACTTC.

The V and J genes are TRBV6-2 or TRBV6-3 and TRBJ2-2; a weak D match, TRBD1 (6 bases). This CDR3 is built from 16 residues. The germline V gene encodes CDR1 MNHEY and CDR2 SVGEGT. V was clipped by 8 bases and J by 1 base, with 17 bases between them. The CDR3 region is CASGRTGRRNTGELFF. CDR3 in DNA: TGTGCCAGCGGTCGAACAGGGCGTAGGAACACCGGGGAGCTGTTTTTT.

In its sample, this clonotype was seen once. The gene calls are TRBV28 and TRBJ2-6, with D unclear. This CDR3 region has 16 residues. V dropped 5 bases and J dropped 0 bases, with 11 bases sitting between them. Germline-derived CDR1 and CDR2 are MDHEN and SYDVKM. The CDR3: CASSTPGNSGANVLTF. CDR3 DNA: TGTGCCAGCAGTACCCCAGGAAACTCTGGGGCCAACGTCCTGACTTTC.

V is TRBV28 and J is TRBJ1-2, with no clear D. The CDR3 spans 15 residues. V gave up 7 bases and J gave up 0 bases, with 15 bases separating them. Germline V gene data show CDR1 as MDHEN and CDR2 as SYDVKM. CDR3 sequence (DNA): TGTGCCAGCAAGGCGTGGGTGAATCCTAACTATGGCTACACCTTC. This gives the protein CASKAWVNPNYGYTF.

V usage is TRBV5-1 and J usage is TRBJ2-7; 10 bases align to TRBD1. The CDR3 length is 14 residues. The germline gives CDR1 SGHRS, CDR2 YFSETQ. Unmatched junction bases numbered 8, after V lost 5 bases and J lost 6 bases. Here the CDR3 reads CASSWTGGKFEQYF. CDR3 bases: TGCGCCAGCAGTTGGACAGGGGGTAAATTCGAGCAGTACTTC.

The V gene is TRBV2, the J gene TRBJ1-1, with D tentatively TRBD1 (5 bases). This CDR3 spans 15 amino acids. CDR1 and CDR2 from the germline V gene are SNHLY and FYNNEI. V dropped 2 bases and J dropped 1 base, with 11 bases sitting between them. CDR3 protein: CASSEIRVGNTEAFF. The DNA for the CDR3 is TGTGCCAGCAGTGAAATCAGGGTTGGGAACACTGAAGCTTTCTTT.